A selection of T cell receptor beta chains follows, all from one sample in a study of T cell responses to AZD1222 COVID-19 vaccine. TCRdb's table, derived via immunoSEQ multiplex PCR, lists solely in-frame clones and lacks some. The sample holds roughly 80,000 clones, about nine tenths seen once. The sequences come from peripheral blood, collected on day 0 of AZD1222 vaccination. These receptor sequences come from an adult in good health. CDR3s include the opening cysteine and the closing phenylalanine or tryptophan. The D gene is left open where the match is weak. Clone size is stated in some rows and not others, as once, few, many or a class when expanded.

J gene	clone size	D gene	V gene	CDR3 protein	CDR3 DNA
TRBJ2-3	.	TRBD2	TRBV3-1/TRBV3-2	CASRKSSGRGDTQYF	TGTGCCAGCAGGAAGTCTAGCGGGAGGGGGGATACGCAGTATTTT
TRBJ2-1	.	TRBD2	TRBV6-5	CASIGTSDNEQFF	TGTGCCAGCATAGGGACTAGCGACAATGAGCAGTTCTTC
TRBJ1-1	.	.	TRBV7-6	CAIARLNTEAFF	TGTGCCATTGCGAGACTGAACACTGAAGCTTTCTTT
TRBJ2-5	.	.	TRBV6-5	CASSPGTRAKTQYF	TGTGCCAGCAGCCCCGGCACCAGGGCGAAGACCCAGTACTTC
TRBJ1-1	.	TRBD1	TRBV9	CASSAKQGGQPFTEAFF	TGTGCCAGCAGCGCGAAACAGGGGGGACAACCGTTCACTGAAGCTTTCTTT
TRBJ2-3	.	TRBD2	TRBV5-6	CASSLFVVAGGADTQYF	TGTGCCAGCAGCTTGTTTGTAGTAGCGGGAGGGGCAGATACGCAGTATTTT
TRBJ2-7	once	TRBD1	TRBV11-3	CASSLEGQGAGYEQYF	TGTGCCAGCAGCTTAGAGGGACAGGGGGCGGGCTACGAGCAGTACTTC
TRBJ1-4	.	TRBD1	TRBV7-8	CASSLDRGHEKLFF	TGTGCCAGCAGCCTCGACAGGGGTCATGAAAAACTGTTTTTT
TRBJ2-1	.	TRBD2	TRBV3-1/TRBV3-2	CASSQSGRAGLNEQFF	TGTGCCAGCAGCCAAAGCGGGAGGGCCGGTTTGAATGAGCAGTTCTTC
TRBJ2-1	.	TRBD1	TRBV4-2	CASSQGQGVYYNEQFF	TGTGCCAGCAGCCAAGGACAGGGGGTTTACTACAATGAGCAGTTCTTC
TRBJ1-1	.	.	TRBV6-5	CASSYSGGEHTEAFF	TGTGCCAGCAGTTACTCTGGGGGTGAGCACACTGAAGCTTTCTTT
TRBJ1-1	.	.	TRBV30	CAWQSGVGTEAFF	TGTGCCTGGCAATCAGGGGTTGGCACTGAAGCTTTCTTT
TRBJ1-1	.	TRBD1	TRBV5-1	CASRTGVGTEAFF	TGCGCCAGTAGAACAGGGGTGGGGACTGAAGCTTTCTTT
TRBJ1-1	.	.	TRBV6-5	CASTSSGGGTEAFF	TGTGCCAGCACCTCAAGCGGTGGGGGAACTGAAGCTTTCTTT
TRBJ1-6	.	.	TRBV30	CAWQTGSDSPLHF	TGTGCCTGGCAAACCGGATCAGACTCACCCCTCCACTTT
TRBJ2-5	.	TRBD1	TRBV27	CASSSAQGARETQYF	TGTGCCAGCAGTTCCGCCCAGGGGGCCCGCGAGACCCAGTACTTC
TRBJ2-2	.	TRBD1	TRBV7-9	CASSRTGENTGELFF	TGTGCCAGCAGCCGAACAGGGGAGAACACCGGGGAGCTGTTTTTT
TRBJ2-1	.	.	TRBV12-3/TRBV12-4	CASSLGTYEQFF	TGTGCCAGCAGTTTAGGTACCTATGAGCAGTTCTTC
TRBJ2-3	.	TRBD2	TRBV7-2	CASSEGLTFSTDTQYF	TGTGCCAGCAGCGAGGGACTAACTTTCAGCACAGATACGCAGTATTTT
TRBJ1-1	.	.	TRBV4-1	CASSQRPELTEAFF	TGCGCCAGCAGCCAAAGACCTGAACTGACTGAAGCTTTCTTT
TRBJ2-5	.	TRBD1	TRBV19	CASRRTGGMQTQYF	TGTGCCAGTAGGAGGACAGGGGGCATGCAGACCCAGTACTTC
TRBJ1-2	.	TRBD1	TRBV18	CASSPNPGGYGYTF	TGTGCCAGCTCACCGAACCCAGGGGGTTATGGCTACACCTTC
TRBJ1-1	.	TRBD1	TRBV2	CASTWDRSMNTEAFF	TGTGCCAGCACCTGGGACAGGAGCATGAACACTGAAGCTTTCTTT
TRBJ1-1	.	.	TRBV7-9	CASGENTEAFF	TGTGCCAGCGGGGAGAACACTGAAGCTTTCTTT
TRBJ1-4	few	.	TRBV7-2	CASRGRADEKLFF	TGTGCCAGCAGAGGCAGGGCTGATGAAAAACTGTTTTTT
TRBJ1-5	.	TRBD1	TRBV2	CAGRQGLNQPQHF	TGTGCCGGCAGACAGGGGCTCAATCAGCCCCAGCATTTT
TRBJ2-3	.	.	TRBV10-3	CAISDARQNTDTQYF	TGTGCCATCAGTGACGCCAGACAGAACACAGATACGCAGTATTTT
TRBJ1-1	.	.	TRBV19	CASRVTETSEAFF	TGTGCCAGTAGGGTGACGGAGACCTCGGAAGCTTTCTTT
TRBJ2-1	.	.	TRBV10-3	CAISDELVGEQFF	TGTGCCATCAGCGACGAACTAGTAGGGGAGCAGTTCTTC
TRBJ2-3	.	TRBD2	TRBV29-1	CSLGRGVKDTQYF	TGCAGTCTGGGCCGGGGGGTGAAAGATACGCAGTATTTT
TRBJ2-7	once	.	TRBV4-1	CASSQQQIGILGHEQYF	TGCGCCAGCAGCCAACAGCAGATTGGGATTTTGGGGCACGAGCAGTACTTC
TRBJ1-5	.	.	TRBV24-1	CASSARCNQPQHF	TGTGCCTCCTCGGCACGATGCAATCAGCCCCAGCATTTT